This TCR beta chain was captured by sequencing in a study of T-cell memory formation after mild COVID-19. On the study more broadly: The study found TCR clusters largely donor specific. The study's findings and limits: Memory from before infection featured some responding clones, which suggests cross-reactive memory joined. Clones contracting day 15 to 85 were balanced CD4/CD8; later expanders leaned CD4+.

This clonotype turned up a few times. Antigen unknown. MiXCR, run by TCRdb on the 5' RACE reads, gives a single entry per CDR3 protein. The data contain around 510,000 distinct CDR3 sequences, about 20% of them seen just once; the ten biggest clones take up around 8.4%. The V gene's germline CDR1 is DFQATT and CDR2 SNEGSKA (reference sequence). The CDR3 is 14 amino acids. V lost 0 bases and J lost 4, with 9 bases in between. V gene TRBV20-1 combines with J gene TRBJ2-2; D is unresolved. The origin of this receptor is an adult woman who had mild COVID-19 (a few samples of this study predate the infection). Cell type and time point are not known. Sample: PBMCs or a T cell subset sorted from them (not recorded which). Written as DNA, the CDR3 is TGCAGTGCTAGAGATTGGGGAAGCACCGGGGAGCTGTTTTTT. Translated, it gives CSARDWGSTGELFF.